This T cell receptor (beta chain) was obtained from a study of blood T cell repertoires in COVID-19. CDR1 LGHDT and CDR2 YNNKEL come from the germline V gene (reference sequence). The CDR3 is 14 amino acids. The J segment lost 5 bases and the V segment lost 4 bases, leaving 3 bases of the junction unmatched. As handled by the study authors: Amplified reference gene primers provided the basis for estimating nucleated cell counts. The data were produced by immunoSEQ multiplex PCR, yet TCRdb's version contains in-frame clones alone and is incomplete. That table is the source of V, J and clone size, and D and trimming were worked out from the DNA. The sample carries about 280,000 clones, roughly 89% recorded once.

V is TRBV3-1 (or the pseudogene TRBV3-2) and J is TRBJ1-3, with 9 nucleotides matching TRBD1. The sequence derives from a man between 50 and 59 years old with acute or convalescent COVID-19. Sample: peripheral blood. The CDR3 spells CASSPGQGRNTIYF. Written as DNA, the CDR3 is TGTGCCAGCAGCCCGGGACAGGGACGAAACACCATATATTTT.